This T cell receptor (beta chain) was sequenced during a study of CD8 T cells in ankylosing spondylitis. Libraries for TCR beta were made by quantitative 5'-RACE with molecular barcodes. TCRdb ran MiXCR on the 5' RACE reads and lists one entry per CDR3 protein. This table has over 150,000 distinct CDR3 sequences, over 15% appearing once. This clonotype was seen more than once but under ten times. Its cognate antigen is unknown. General study points: The authors reported significant enrichment of disease-linked clones in matched ankylosing spondylitis synovial fluid. Some motif variants had been reported before (in reactive arthritis synovial fluid and blood). Apparently characteristic of ankylosing spondylitis blood was a TCR beta motif (about eight highly homologous variants).

Sequencing was performed on blood, either unsorted or a sorted T cell fraction (not recorded which). The origin of this receptor is a male donor aged 10 to 35 with ankylosing spondylitis or in good health (not recorded which).

CDR3 in DNA: TGTGCCAGCAGTTTACTAGCGGGAGAAATCAATGAGCAGTTCTTC. Encoded protein: CASSLLAGEINEQFF. The chain has TRBV12-3 or TRBV12-4 and TRBJ2-1; 10 bases match TRBD2. V shed 2 bases, J shed 6 bases, and the junction held 4 bases outside the gene matches. The CDR3 loop spans 15 amino acids.